This T cell receptor beta chain is from a study of T-cell reconstitution after alpha-beta-depleted transplantation in children. This clonotype was recorded at least ten times. The germline CDR1 and CDR2 sequences are SQVTM and ANQGSEA. The V segment lost 3 bases and the J segment 4 bases; nucleotides outside the gene matches: 8. The CDR3 spans 17 residues. Preparation of the TCRbeta library used unique molecular identifiers. TCRdb reanalysed the PCR reads using MiXCR and keeps one entry per CDR3 protein. The table shows about 91,000 distinct CDR3 sequences, with roughly 8% occurring only once. The specimen was PBMCs from the stem cell graft donor, collected from the stem cell graft. The source of this sequence is a human donor who donated a stem cell graft to a child with congenital amegakaryocytic thrombocytopenia. This chain uses TRBV29-1 with TRBJ2-1, with 14 bases lining up with TRBD2. The chain's CDR3 is CSVEGTSGGGGYNEQFF. CDR3 DNA sequence: TGCAGCGTTGAGGGGACTAGCGGGGGTGGGGGTTACAATGAGCAGTTCTTC.